This T cell receptor (beta chain) was profiled in a study of OX40 agonist ivuxolimab in advanced cancers. About the research overall: From roughly 20 to 90 years was the age range, with a mean of around 57 years, and roughly 80% were male. Past anti-PD-1, anti-PD-L1 or anti-CTLA-4 therapy was accepted, and around 40% had received some.

Trimming took 4 bases from V and 0 from J, leaving 10 bases between them. Germline assignment: CDR1 SGHTA and CDR2 FQGNSA. This CDR3 is built from 14 residues. The data were produced by immunoSEQ multiplex PCR, yet TCRdb's version contains in-frame clones alone and is incomplete. Among roughly 80,000 clones, around 80% were seen once, and the ten largest hold 6.6%. V gene TRBV7-2 combines with J gene TRBJ2-7, with no clear D. Specimen: CD4+ or CD8+ T cells sorted from blood, collected in a trial of the OX40 agonist ivuxolimab. The TCR comes from an adult with an advanced solid tumor such as melanoma, head and neck, liver or kidney cancer. The CDR3 region has the DNA TGTGCCAGCAGCTCTGAAGGTCTCTCCTACGAGCAGTACTTC. Encoded protein: CASSSEGLSYEQYF. Full variable domain (missing parts from reference TRBV7-2 and TRBJ2-7): GAGVSQSPSNKVTEKGKDVELRCDPISGHTALYWYRQSLGQGLEFLIYFQGNSAPDKSGLPSDRFSAERTGGSVSTLTIQRTQQEDSAVYLCASSSEGLSYEQYFGPGTRLTVT.